This TCR beta chain came from a study of T cell responses to AZD1222 COVID-19 vaccine. TCRdb keeps only in-frame clones here, not all; method: immunoSEQ multiplex PCR. The repertoire holds tens of thousands of clones, with roughly 85% as singletons. Germline V gene sequence: CDR1 ENHRY, CDR2 SYGVKD. The CDR3 is made up of 20 amino acids. J was trimmed by 6 bases and V by 6 bases; bases with no gene match: 28. J is TRBJ1-2 and V is TRBV10-3; 7 nucleotides line up with TRBD1. This TCR was sampled from an adult who received the AZD1222 COVID-19 vaccine. The material sequenced was peripheral blood, taken 28 days after the second AZD1222 dose. CDR3 loop: CAIRRQTPSSQTGRVDGYTF. The CDR3 DNA sequence: TGTGCCATCAGGAGGCAAACTCCTTCTTCACAGACAGGGCGGGTGGATGGCTACACCTTC.